The sequence of this T cell receptor (beta chain) was determined in a study of blood T cell repertoires in COVID-19. Study summary: There were acute and convalescent COVID-19 samples, and they came from the United States, Italy and Spain. PBMCs, B-cell-depleted T cells, or T cells were the source of the cDNA or gDNA that made up the material.

Profiling relied on immunoSEQ multiplex PCR, and the TCRdb table lists in-frame clones only, not all of them. Here the sample spans 73,000 or so clones, approximately 82% being singletons. There are 15 residues in the CDR3. Trimming removed 6 bases at V and 4 bases at J, with 13 bases between. In germline, CDR1 is MNHEY, CDR2 SVGAGI. The sequenced material came from peripheral blood. The source of this sequence is a man in his fifties with active COVID-19. This chain uses TRBV6-5 with TRBJ1-6; a weak D match, TRBD1 (6 bases). DNA of the CDR3: TGTGCCAGCAGATCTGGACAGAGTTATAATTCACCCCTCCACTTT. As protein: CASRSGQSYNSPLHF.